Below, 22 T cell receptor beta chains from the same sample are listed, as sequenced in a study of blood T cell repertoires in COVID-19. Libraries were prepared by immunoSEQ multiplex PCR; TCRdb keeps only in-frame clonotypes and omits some of them. The repertoire has tens of thousands of clones, about four fifths of them found once; the top ten carry approximately 6%. The material sequenced was peripheral blood. These receptors were collected from a human donor in a cohort sampled during active or convalescent COVID-19.

The chain is built from TRBV19 and TRBJ2-7; D perhaps matches TRBD2 (5 bases). V dropped 3 bases and J dropped 0 bases, with 12 bases sitting between them. CDR1 and CDR2 from the germline V gene are LNHDA and SQIVND (reference sequence). This CDR3 has 15 amino acids. This CDR3 reads CASSMLRGNSYEQYF. The DNA of the CDR3 is TGTGCCAGTAGTATGTTACGGGGTAACTCCTACGAGCAGTACTTC.

The rearrangement uses TRBV7-2 and TRBJ2-3; maybe TRBD1 (5 bases). Trimming shortened V by 2 bases and J by 4 bases, and 13 bases separated the two germline ends. Germline loops: CDR1 SGHTA, CDR2 FQGNSA. This CDR3 is built from 15 residues. CDR3: CASSLMWGPPDTQYF. DNA for the CDR3: TGTGCCAGCAGCTTAATGTGGGGCCCCCCAGATACGCAGTATTTT.

The CDR3 loop is CASSHTVIGGYTF. CDR3 nucleotide sequence: TGTGCCAGTAGCCACACAGTAATCGGCGGCTACACCTTC. The chain carries TRBV19 and TRBJ1-2; no firm D call. The CDR3 sequence is 13 residues long. CDR1 is LNHDA, CDR2 SQIVND, per germline (reference sequence). With 6 bases removed from V and 8 bases from J, the gap between germline ends came to 16 bases.

This sequence joins TRBV29-1 and TRBJ2-7, with unresolved D. This CDR3 spans 14 amino acids. In germline, CDR1 is SQVTM, CDR2 ANQGSEA. The V gene lost 3 bases and the J gene lost 1 base, with 13 bases spanning the gap. The CDR3 here is CSVDARPGSYEQYF. The DNA of the CDR3 is TGCAGCGTTGATGCGCGCCCCGGGTCCTACGAGCAGTACTTC.

This clone was counted between two and nine times. The chain couples TRBV11-1 to TRBJ2-7; 7 nucleotides agree with TRBD1. Germline trimming cut 5 bases from V and 0 bases from J; bases unmatched to any gene: 7. Germline V gene lookup returns CDR1 SGHAT and CDR2 FQDESV (reference sequence). This CDR3 is built from 15 residues. CDR3 protein: CASSQGTVNSYEQYF. CDR3 DNA: TGTGCCAGCAGCCAGGGGACAGTGAACTCCTACGAGCAGTACTTC.

The gene calls are TRBV2 and TRBJ2-5; D is undetermined. The germline V and J ends were trimmed by 3 bases and 5 bases, with 4 bases remaining between them. Germline V lookup: CDR1 SNHLY, CDR2 FYNNEI. The CDR3 length is 11 residues. CDR3 protein: CASSDRETQYF. The DNA of the CDR3 is TGTGCCAGCAGTGACCGGGAGACCCAGTACTTC.

The gene calls are TRBV7-6 and TRBJ2-7; the D is unclear. The CDR3 spans 9 residues. The germline CDR1 and CDR2 sequences are SGHVS and FNYEAQ. Trimming took 4 bases from V and 11 from J, leaving 6 bases between them. CDR3 loop: CASSSQKYF. CDR3 coding DNA: TGTGCCAGCAGCTCCCAGAAGTACTTC. Full variable domain (outside the CDR3, taken from reference TRBV7-6 and TRBJ2-7): GAGVSQSPRYKVTKRGQDVALRCDPISGHVSLYWYRQALGQGPEFLTYFNYEAQQDKSGLPNDRFSAERPEGSISTLTIQRTEQRDSAMYRCASSSQKYFGPGTRLTVT.

The chain combines TRBV11-1 with TRBJ2-5, with 8 bases identical to TRBD2. Germline V gene lookup returns CDR1 SGHAT and CDR2 FQDESV (reference sequence). The V gene end was trimmed by 3 bases and the J gene end by 4 bases; junction bases not matched to a gene: 7. This CDR3 is built from 15 residues. The DNA for the CDR3 is TGTGCCAGCAGCTTTAACGGGGGGGCCTCAGAGACCCAGTACTTC. Translation gives CASSFNGGASETQYF. The variable domain in full, with the rest retrieved from reference TRBV11-1 and TRBJ2-5, is EAEVAQSPRYKITEKSQAVAFWCDPISGHATLYWYRQILGQGPELLVQFQDESVVDDSQLPKDRFSAERLKGVDSTLKIQPAELGDSAMYLCASSFNGGASETQYFGPGTRLLVL.

The chain joins TRBV9 to TRBJ1-2; 11 positions match TRBD1. The germline V gene encodes CDR1 SGDLS and CDR2 YYNGEE. Germline trimming cut 0 bases from V and 4 bases from J; bases unmatched to any gene: 8. This CDR3 is built from 17 residues. CDR3: CASSVATGTGGIYGYTF. CDR3 bases: TGTGCCAGCAGCGTAGCTACGGGGACAGGGGGTATCTATGGCTACACCTTC.

This rearrangement joins TRBV7-2 to TRBJ2-4, with TRBD2 identical over 8 bases. This CDR3 is built from 16 residues. Trimming removed 5 bases from V and 8 bases from J; junction bases left unmatched: 14. Germline V gives CDR1 SGHTA, CDR2 FQGNSA. CDR3 amino acids: CASSPVFRGGGYIQYF. In DNA form, the CDR3 reads TGTGCCAGCAGCCCAGTCTTCCGGGGGGGCGGGTACATTCAGTACTTC.

This clone was detected a few times. This chain joins TRBV5-1 and TRBJ2-1; D gene ambiguous. The CDR3 consists of 15 residues. Germline CDR1 reads SGHRS; CDR2 reads YFSETQ. Trimming left V 0 bases short and J 8 bases short, with 15 bases between. The CDR3 sequence: CASSLGLTRWDEQFF. CDR3 nucleotides: TGCGCCAGCAGCTTGGGACTTACCCGCTGGGATGAGCAGTTCTTC.

The chain joins TRBV3-1 (or the pseudogene TRBV3-2) to TRBJ1-2; D is unclear. V was trimmed by 4 bases and J by 2 bases, leaving 14 bases between them. This CDR3 region has 15 residues. Germline CDR1 reads LGHDT; CDR2 reads YNNKEL (reference sequence). The CDR3 DNA is TGTGCCAGCAGCCCCCCCATCAGGTACAACTATGGCTACACCTTC. Translated, it gives CASSPPIRYNYGYTF.

The chain's CDR3 is CASKPLGLPTDTQYF. CDR3 nucleotides: TGTGCCAGCAAACCCTTGGGACTTCCGACAGATACGCAGTATTTT. This chain joins TRBV11-1 and TRBJ2-3; a weak D match, TRBD2 (6 bases). CDR1 and CDR2 from the germline V gene are SGHAT and FQDESV (reference sequence). Trimming pared 7 bases from V and 3 bases from J, leaving 17 bases between. The CDR3 runs to 15 residues.

CDR3 sequence: CASSFSGDGRNQPQHF. The CDR3 nucleotides are TGTGCCAGCAGTTTTTCGGGGGACGGGCGCAATCAGCCCCAGCATTTT. V gene TRBV6-5 combines with J gene TRBJ1-5, with D possibly matching TRBD1 (5 bases). Trimming took 4 bases from V and 2 from J, leaving 15 bases between them. Per the germline V gene, CDR1 is MNHEY and CDR2 is SVGAGI. CDR3 length: 16 amino acids.

This chain uses TRBV7-9 with TRBJ2-7; D might be TRBD1 (5 bases). CDR3 size: 14 residues. Trimming stripped 1 base from V and 5 bases from J, with 12 bases between. From germline, CDR1 is SEHNR and CDR2 FQNEAQ (reference sequence). CDR3 amino acids: CASSLGQGSHEQYF. The CDR3, as DNA: TGTGCCAGCAGCTTAGGGCAGGGTTCCCACGAGCAGTACTTC.

CDR3 region: CASSWGPSGNTIYF. The CDR3 DNA follows: TGTGCCAGCAGTTGGGGCCCCTCTGGAAACACCATATATTTT. The chain uses TRBV6-5 and TRBJ1-3; a possible D gene is TRBD1 (5 bases). CDR1 is MNHEY, CDR2 SVGAGI, per germline. The CDR3 runs to 14 residues. Trimming took off 4 bases at V and 0 bases at J, with 7 bases between the two ends.

This clone was seen just once. The chain recombines TRBV6-5 with TRBJ2-7; D is possibly TRBD1 (6 bases). Trimming cost V 0 bases and J 4 bases, with 16 bases left between them. Germline V gene data show CDR1 as MNHEY and CDR2 as SVGAGI. CDR3 length: 16 amino acids. The CDR3 DNA is TGTGCCAGCAGTTACTCTCCGACACGACAGGTGTACGAGCAGTACTTC. Its protein is CASSYSPTRQVYEQYF.

J is TRBJ2-3 and V is TRBV7-9, with D unclear. CDR1 and CDR2 from the germline V gene are SEHNR and FQNEAQ (reference sequence). V was trimmed by 5 bases and J by 8 bases, leaving 11 bases between them. CDR3 length equals 12 residues. CDR3 nucleotide sequence: TGTGCCAGCAGCCCCGAAACGGGTACGCAGTATTTT. Encoded protein: CASSPETGTQYF.

The V and J genes are TRBV5-1 and TRBJ1-5; a weak D match, TRBD1 (6 bases). In germline, CDR1 is SGHRS, CDR2 YFSETQ. The CDR3 has 15 amino acids. The V end lost 4 bases, the J end lost 7 bases, and 18 bases lay between the germline ends. The CDR3 region is CASSDGPGVGQPQHF. CDR3 sequence (DNA): TGCGCCAGCAGCGACGGACCAGGGGTCGGACAGCCCCAGCATTTT.

This clone was picked up a small number of times. The chain employs TRBV5-1 and TRBJ2-2, with TRBD1 matching over 7 bases. The length of the CDR3 is 15 residues. V shed 5 bases, J shed 9 bases, and the junction held 13 bases outside the gene matches. Germline V gene sequence: CDR1 SGHRS, CDR2 YFSETQ. The DNA of the CDR3 is TGCGCCAGCAGTCCCCGGGACAGTGGGTGGAGGGAGCTGTTTTTT. The encoded protein is CASSPRDSGWRELFF.

The V gene is TRBV28, the J gene TRBJ2-1; D unclear. The CDR3 runs 11 residues. V dropped 2 bases and J dropped 8 bases, with 4 bases sitting between them. Germline loops: CDR1 MDHEN, CDR2 SYDVKM. CDR3 sequence reads: CASSLRDEQFF. CDR3 nucleotides: TGTGCCAGCAGTTTAAGAGATGAGCAGTTCTTC.

The chain links TRBV7-2 to TRBJ2-6; D unresolved. CDR1 and CDR2 from the germline V gene are SGHTA and FQGNSA. The CDR3 covers 15 residues. The V gene lost 5 bases and the J gene lost 2 bases, with 10 bases spanning the gap. The CDR3, as DNA: TGTGCCAGCAGCCCCCCCCCGGCTGGGGCCAACGTCCTGACTTTC. Translation: CASSPPPAGANVLTF.